This TCR beta chain stems from a study of PD-L1 blockade in urothelial cancer. Study conclusions and caveats: Tumor-associated clones in blood expanded more at 3 weeks in durable-benefit patients.

Clones were read by immunoSEQ multiplex PCR, and TCRdb kept only the in-frame ones, dropping some. The sample consists of 90,000 or so clones, 90% of them appearing once. This clone turned up a few times. What it binds is not known. The CDR3 contains 16 residues. Germline assignment: CDR1 MGHRA and CDR2 YSYEKL. Trimming pared 8 bases from V and 4 bases from J, leaving 22 bases between. Time point indicated: pretreatment peripheral blood. Patients in the study were battling locally advanced or metastatic urothelial carcinoma. The sample consisted of PBMCs, taken around atezolizumab (anti-PD-L1) treatment. The chain carries TRBV4-1 and TRBJ2-3, with D perhaps matching TRBD2 (6 bases). The source is a man in his sixties with urothelial cancer. CDR3 nucleotides: TGCGCCAGCGGAGGGGTTGGCTTCTTTAGACCAGATACGCAGTATTTT. Amino acid sequence: CASGGVGFFRPDTQYF.